The 16 T cell receptor beta chains below come from one sample, sequenced in a study of lymphopenia after photon versus proton radiotherapy. TCRdb's table, derived via immunoSEQ multiplex PCR, lists solely in-frame clones and lacks some. The table has more than 45,000 clones, more than 85% seen once. This sample comprised peripheral blood, obtained from a patient treated with photon-based radiotherapy. The receptors here all came from a woman between 35 and 50 years old with cholangiocarcinoma.

This chain uses TRBV28 with TRBJ2-1; D assignment may be TRBD1 or TRBD2 (6 bases each). Germline V gene data show CDR1 as MDHEN and CDR2 as SYDVKM. The CDR3 contains 16 residues. Trimming removed 3 bases from V and 0 bases from J, with 12 bases in between. The CDR3, as DNA: TGTGCCAGCAGTTTGGGGGGCGCGGGCTCCTACAATGAGCAGTTCTTC. It codes for CASSLGGAGSYNEQFF.

This clone was detected once. This rearrangement joins TRBV27 to TRBJ2-7; TRBD2 aligns across 8 bases. The V segment lost 3 bases and the J segment 0 bases; nucleotides outside the gene matches: 1. The CDR3 is 14 residues long. Germline V lookup: CDR1 MNHEY, CDR2 SMNVEV (reference sequence). CDR3: CASSFSGVSYEQYF. In nucleotides, the CDR3 is TGTGCCAGCAGTTTTAGCGGGGTCTCCTACGAGCAGTACTTC.

J is TRBJ2-7 and V is TRBV7-2; either TRBD1 or TRBD2 may supply D (5 bases each). CDR3 length: 16 amino acids. The V and J ends lost 1 base and 0 bases respectively, with 13 bases between them. Germline CDR1 is SGHTA and CDR2 is FQGNSA. The CDR3 DNA reads TGTGCCAGCAGCTTAGACCCGGGGCGGAGCTCCTACGAGCAGTACTTC. Translating gives CASSLDPGRSSYEQYF.

This chain connects TRBV10-2 to TRBJ2-5; D is ambiguous. The CDR3 is 13 residues long. Germline V gives CDR1 WSHSY, CDR2 SAAADI. The V and J ends lost 2 bases and 2 bases respectively, with 6 bases between them. CDR3 residues: CASSERLQETQYF. The DNA for the CDR3 is TGCGCCAGCAGTGAGAGGCTTCAAGAGACCCAGTACTTC.

This chain uses TRBV9 with TRBJ1-1, with D possibly TRBD1 on 5 matching bases. The CDR3 covers 15 residues. Trimming left V 2 bases short and J 0 bases short, with 11 bases between. Germline-derived CDR1 and CDR2 are SGDLS and YYNGEE. The CDR3 sequence is CASSVSGQLNTEAFF. The CDR3 coding sequence is TGTGCCAGCAGCGTTTCGGGGCAGCTGAACACTGAAGCTTTCTTT.

The sample holds one count of this clone. The genes are TRBV9 and TRBJ1-2, with D unclear. This CDR3 contains 13 residues. From germline, CDR1 is SGDLS and CDR2 YYNGEE. The V end lost 7 bases, the J end lost 4 bases, and 14 bases lay between the germline ends. CDR3 bases: TGTGCCAGCGGCGAGAGGGTTGGCTATGGCTACACCTTC. Its translation: CASGERVGYGYTF. The variable domain in full, with the rest retrieved from reference TRBV9 and TRBJ1-2, is DSGVTQTPKHLITATGQRVTLRCSPRSGDLSVYWYQQSLDQGLQFLIQYYNGEERAKGNILERFSAQQFPDLHSELNLSSLELGDSALYFCASGERVGYGYTFGSGTRLTVV.

V is TRBV7-9 and J is TRBJ1-3; D gene unclear. Looked up from germline, CDR1 is SEHNR and CDR2 is FQNEAQ (reference sequence). V was pared by 2 bases and J by 1 base, with 9 bases between. The CDR3 is 15 amino acids. CDR3 sequence (DNA): TGTGCCAGCAGCTTAAATTCCCCTTCTGGAAACACCATATATTTT. Its protein is CASSLNSPSGNTIYF. The full variable domain, rest sourced from reference TRBV7-9 and TRBJ1-3, is DTGVSQNPRHKITKRGQNVTFRCDPISEHNRLYWYRQTLGQGPEFLTYFQNEAQLEKSRLLSDRFSAERPKGSFSTLEIQRTEQGDSAMYLCASSLNSPSGNTIYFGEGSWLTVV.

In DNA, the CDR3 is TGCGCCAGCAGCCCGAGTTTGGCGGGACCGGACACAGATACGCAGTATTTT. Protein product: CASSPSLAGPDTDTQYF. The chain combines TRBV4-1 with TRBJ2-3, with D possibly being TRBD2 (6 bases). Trimming left V 4 bases short and J 2 bases short, with 19 bases between. The CDR3 has 17 residues. Per germline, CDR1 MGHRA and CDR2 YSYEKL.

The gene calls are TRBV27 and TRBJ1-2, with D tentatively TRBD1 (6 bases). This CDR3 has 16 residues. CDR1 and CDR2 from the germline V gene are MNHEY and SMNVEV (reference sequence). Trimming shortened V by 3 bases and J by 4 bases, and 18 bases separated the two germline ends. The CDR3: CASSFQGSSGLYGYTF. The CDR3 coding sequence is TGTGCCAGCAGTTTTCAGGGGTCATCAGGCCTCTATGGCTACACCTTC.

The chain recombines TRBV10-3 with TRBJ2-1, with TRBD2 matching over 9 bases. The CDR3 contains 14 residues. Germline CDR1 ENHRY, CDR2 SYGVKD. The ends lost 4 bases at V and 8 bases at J; junction bases unmatched: 6. The CDR3 coding sequence is TGTGCCATCAGTGGGCGGGAGGGCCCGGATGAGCAGTTCTTC. Protein sequence: CAISGREGPDEQFF.

The V and J genes are TRBV4-1 and TRBJ1-1; D is unclear. Trimming removed 3 bases from V and 4 bases from J, with 3 bases in between. CDR1 is MGHRA and CDR2 is YSYEKL in the germline V gene. The CDR3 runs to 11 residues. CDR3 residues: CASSQGTEAFF. CDR3 bases: TGCGCCAGCAGCCAGGGCACTGAAGCTTTCTTT.

The chain uses TRBV6-1 and TRBJ1-5; 9 nucleotides match TRBD1. CDR1 and CDR2 from the germline V gene are MNHNS and SASEGT. The CDR3 loop spans 18 amino acids. Losses at the gene ends were 2 bases for V and 6 bases for J; bases not matched to a gene: 14. In DNA form, the CDR3 reads TGTGCCAGCAGTGAAAGAGGGACAGGGAAAAGACTGGGTCAGCCCCAGCATTTT. Protein product: CASSERGTGKRLGQPQHF.

This clone was counted between two and nine times. The J gene is TRBJ1-2, the V gene TRBV19; possible D gene TRBD1, 5 bases. The CDR3 spans 17 residues. V dropped 0 bases and J dropped 8 bases, with 22 bases sitting between them. Germline CDR1 is LNHDA and CDR2 is SQIVND (reference sequence). The CDR3 reads CASSIDREPLCRRGYTF. CDR3 sequence (DNA): TGTGCCAGTAGTATAGACAGGGAACCCCTTTGTAGGCGCGGCTACACCTTC.

This chain links TRBV5-8 with TRBJ1-1; D is uncertain. The CDR3 runs to 11 residues. V shed 7 bases and J shed 5 bases, with 9 bases lying between them. Germline CDR1 reads SGHTS; CDR2 reads YDEGEE. The CDR3: CASRGGTEAFF. The DNA for the CDR3 is TGTGCCAGCCGGGGAGGAACTGAAGCTTTCTTT.

The genes are TRBV7-2 and TRBJ1-2; D is unresolved. Germline CDR1 SGHTA, CDR2 FQGNSA. The CDR3 length is 12 residues. Trimming stripped 1 base from V and 7 bases from J, with 7 bases between. The CDR3 region has the DNA TGTGCCAGCAGCTTAGTGGATGTTGGCTACACCTTC. Protein product: CASSLVDVGYTF.

The V gene is TRBV29-1, the J gene TRBJ1-4; 10 nucleotides match TRBD1. Losses at the gene ends were 3 bases for V and 10 bases for J; bases not matched to a gene: 8. The length of the CDR3 is 14 residues. Per the germline V gene, CDR1 is SQVTM and CDR2 is ANQGSEA. Here the CDR3 reads CSVEVTGGSRKLFF. The CDR3 DNA sequence: TGCAGCGTTGAGGTGACAGGGGGCTCAAGAAAACTGTTTTTT. Full variable domain (rest looked up from reference TRBV29-1 and TRBJ1-4): SAVISQKPSRDICQRGTSLTIQCQVDSQVTMMFWYRQQPGQSLTLIATANQGSEATYESGFVIDKFPISRPNLTFSTLTVSNMSPEDSSIYLCSVEVTGGSRKLFFGSGTQLSVL.